Given below is one TCR beta chain in context. Original processing methods: Estimates of nucleated cell counts were drawn from the amplification of reference gene primers. The repertoire was sequenced with immunoSEQ multiplex PCR; TCRdb's copy has only in-frame clones and lacks some. D and trimming were read from the DNA, whereas the V and J calls and clone size are those reported in that table. Of 200,000 or so clones listed, 80% to 85% were seen once; the top ten hold roughly 5.3%. This entry belongs to a study of blood T cell repertoires in COVID-19. Study in general: COVID-19 samples from acute and convalescent phases originated in the United States, Italy and Spain. PBMCs, B-cell-depleted T cells, or T cells provided the cDNA or gDNA that made up the material.

With V trimmed by 4 bases and J by 5 bases, 7 bases remained unmatched. The CDR3 has 15 residues. CDR1 MGHDK and CDR2 SYGVNS come from the germline V gene. The chain is built from TRBV25-1 and TRBJ2-5; 10 bases fit TRBD2. Sequencing input: peripheral blood. The receptor was isolated from a woman aged 55-69 years who had recovered from COVID-19. The CDR3 protein is CASSGRGLARETQYF. The CDR3 nucleotides are TGTGCCAGCAGTGGGCGGGGACTAGCGAGGGAGACCCAGTACTTC.